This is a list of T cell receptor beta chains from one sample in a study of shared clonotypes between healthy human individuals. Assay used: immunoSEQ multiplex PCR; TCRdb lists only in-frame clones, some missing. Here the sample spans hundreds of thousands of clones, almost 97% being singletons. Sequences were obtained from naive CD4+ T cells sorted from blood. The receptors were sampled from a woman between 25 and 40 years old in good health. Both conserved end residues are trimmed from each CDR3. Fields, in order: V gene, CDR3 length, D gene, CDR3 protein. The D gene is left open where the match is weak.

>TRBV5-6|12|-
ASSLGMMKNEQY
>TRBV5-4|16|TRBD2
ASSSGGLAGRYTGELF
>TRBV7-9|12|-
ASSLAPLGGEAF
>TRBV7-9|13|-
ASSLGLGETEKLF
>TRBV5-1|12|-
ASSLAPSQETQY
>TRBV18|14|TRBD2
ASSSGLAGGQETQY
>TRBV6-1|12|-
ASSAYRDNYGYT
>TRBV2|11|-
ASSEGLVNEQF
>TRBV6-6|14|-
ASSSRVGYSNQPQH
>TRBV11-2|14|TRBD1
ASSQLGGTVGEKLF
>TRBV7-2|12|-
ASSLETYNQPQH
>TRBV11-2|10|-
ASSLRTSEAF
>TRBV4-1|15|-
ASSFHPRVQDQETQY
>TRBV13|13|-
ASSLHRVTNEKLF
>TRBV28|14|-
ASSPQEGTTSYEQY
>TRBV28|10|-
ASSWTVYEQY
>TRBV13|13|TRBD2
ASSFGGIGTGEQF
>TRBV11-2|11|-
ASSFQGLDTQY
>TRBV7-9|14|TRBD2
ASRPSPSGSYNEQF
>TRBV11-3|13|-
ASRRDGTNTGELF
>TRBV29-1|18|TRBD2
SVEERVPGLAGGPPYEQY
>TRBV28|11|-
ASSLESNQPQH
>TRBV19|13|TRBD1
ASSETGAVANVLT
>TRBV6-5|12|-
ASGRGVSSYEQY
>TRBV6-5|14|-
ASSYSFGGTQETQY
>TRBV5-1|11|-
ASSLSLQETQY
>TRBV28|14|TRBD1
ASSFSLTGGLEKLF
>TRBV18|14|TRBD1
ASSENRGGGNQPQH
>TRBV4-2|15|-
ASSPRWLTGRNTEAF
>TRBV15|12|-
ATSRDPSSYEQY
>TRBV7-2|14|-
ASSLEGPLWNQPQH
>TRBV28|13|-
ASSLSYGSNQPQH
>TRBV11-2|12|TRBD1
ASSLLDRDYEQY
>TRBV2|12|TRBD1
ASRQGYNSQPQH
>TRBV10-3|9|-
AISAGYEQY
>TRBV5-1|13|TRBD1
ASSLWDRGSDTQY
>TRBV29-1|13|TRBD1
SVEDQRTGFNEQY